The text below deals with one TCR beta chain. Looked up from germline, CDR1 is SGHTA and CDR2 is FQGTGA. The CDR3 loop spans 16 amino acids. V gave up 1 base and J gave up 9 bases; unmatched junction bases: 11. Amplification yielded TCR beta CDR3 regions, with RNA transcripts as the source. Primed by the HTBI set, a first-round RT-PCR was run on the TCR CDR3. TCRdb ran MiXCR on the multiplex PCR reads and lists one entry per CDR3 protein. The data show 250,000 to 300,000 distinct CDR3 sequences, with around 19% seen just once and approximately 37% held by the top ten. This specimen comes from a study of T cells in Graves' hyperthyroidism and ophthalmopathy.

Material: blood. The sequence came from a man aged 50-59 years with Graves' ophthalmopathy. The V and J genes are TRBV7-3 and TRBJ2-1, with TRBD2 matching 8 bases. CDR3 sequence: CASSLSGGIFRSEQFF. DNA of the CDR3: TGTGCCAGCAGCTTAAGCGGGGGGATATTTCGGAGTGAGCAGTTCTTC.